This T cell receptor (beta chain) came from a study of cytomegalovirus exposure and HLA in healthy donors. PCR was performed using 60 Vbeta and 13 Jbeta primers. TCRdb keeps only in-frame clones here, not all; method: immunoSEQ multiplex PCR. The sample lists over 55,000 clones, roughly two thirds seen once, with 7.5% to 9% in the top ten. Overall study results and limits: Common viral pathogens (according to a later analysis) appeared linked to several of the most significant clusters. Accurate prediction of most subjects' HLA-A and HLA-B alleles from TCR beta sequences was reported. Beyond CMV serostatus, there was no information to go on about immune exposure. In vitro assays verified that a few CMV-associated chains recognized CMV antigens specifically.

CDR3 size: 16 residues. Germline V CDR1 and CDR2: MDHEN, SYDVKM. The V and J ends lost 7 bases and 2 bases, in that order; junction bases with no gene match: 8. Of note for this clone: Its antigen is undetermined.

V and J are TRBV28 and TRBJ2-6, with 7 bases aligning to TRBD1. This sequence originates from a man between 35 and 55 years old in good health and CMV-seropositive. The sample taken for sequencing was PBMCs. CDR3 amino acids: CASTGTVKTGANVLTF. The CDR3 nucleotides read TGTGCCAGCACCGGGACAGTTAAGACTGGGGCCAACGTCCTGACTTTC.